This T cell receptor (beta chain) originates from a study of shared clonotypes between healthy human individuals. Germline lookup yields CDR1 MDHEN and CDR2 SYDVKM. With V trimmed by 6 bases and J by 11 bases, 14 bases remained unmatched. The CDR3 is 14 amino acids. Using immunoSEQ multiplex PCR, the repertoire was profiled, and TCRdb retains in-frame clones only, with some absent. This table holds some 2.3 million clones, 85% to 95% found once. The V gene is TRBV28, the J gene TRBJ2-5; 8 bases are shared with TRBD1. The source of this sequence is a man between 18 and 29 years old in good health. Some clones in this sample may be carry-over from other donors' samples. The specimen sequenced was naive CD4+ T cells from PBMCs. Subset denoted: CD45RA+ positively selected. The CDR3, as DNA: TGTGCCAGCAGGAATCCGGGACAGGACCTCAAGCAGTACTTC. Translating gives CASRNPGQDLKQYF.